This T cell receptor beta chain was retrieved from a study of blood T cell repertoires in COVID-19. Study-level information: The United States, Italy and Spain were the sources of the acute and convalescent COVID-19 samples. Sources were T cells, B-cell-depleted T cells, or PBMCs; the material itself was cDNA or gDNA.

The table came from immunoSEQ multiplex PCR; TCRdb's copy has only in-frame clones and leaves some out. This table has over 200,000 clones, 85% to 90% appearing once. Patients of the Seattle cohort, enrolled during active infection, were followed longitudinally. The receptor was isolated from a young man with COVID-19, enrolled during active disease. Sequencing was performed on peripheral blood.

CDR3 sequence (DNA): TGTGCCAGCAGCCAAAATGCTATCAATGAGCAGTTCTTC. Translated, it gives CASSQNAINEQFF. This chain uses TRBV7-3 with TRBJ2-1; D gene ambiguous. The CDR3 is 13 amino acids. V was trimmed by 5 bases and J by 6 bases, leaving 11 bases between them. Germline V CDR1 and CDR2: SGHTA, FQGTGA. The full variable domain, in which reference TRBV7-3 and TRBJ2-1 provide the parts outside the CDR3, is GAGVSQTPSNKVTEKGKYVELRCDPISGHTALYWYRQSLGQGPEFLIYFQGTGAADDSGLPNDRFFAVRPEGSVSTLKIQRTERGDSAVYLCASSQNAINEQFFGPGTRLTVL.